Included here is one T cell receptor beta chain sequence, with context. The antigen remains undetermined. The PCR employed 60 Vbeta primers together with 13 Jbeta primers. Using immunoSEQ multiplex PCR, the repertoire was profiled, and TCRdb retains in-frame clones only, with some absent. The sample has approximately 150,000 clones, around 73% seen once; the top ten hold approximately 5.6%. CDR3 length: 15 residues. Germline CDR1 is SGHTA and CDR2 is FQGTGA. The J segment lost 1 base and the V segment lost 5 bases, leaving 6 bases of the junction unmatched. The data are from a study of cytomegalovirus exposure and HLA in healthy donors. Overall study findings and caveats: One later analysis reportedly identified an Asian-associated ancestry cluster that showed fewer N-insertions than the approximately 670-donor mean.

The specimen sequenced was PBMCs. The chain couples TRBV7-3 to TRBJ1-2, with TRBD1 identical over 8 bases. This TCR derives from a young woman in good health and CMV-seropositive. CDR3 sequence: CASSPGTGINYGYTF. The CDR3 DNA follows: TGTGCCAGCAGCCCCGGGACAGGAATTAACTATGGCTACACCTTC. The full variable domain, in which reference TRBV7-3 and TRBJ1-2 provide the parts outside the CDR3, is GAGVSQTPSNKVTEKGKYVELRCDPISGHTALYWYRQSLGQGPEFLIYFQGTGAADDSGLPNDRFFAVRPEGSVSTLKIQRTERGDSAVYLCASSPGTGINYGYTFGSGTRLTVV.